The present TCR beta chain was sequenced within a study of T-cell memory formation after mild COVID-19. This clonotype was observed a few times. Trimming removed 3 bases at V and 5 bases at J, with 5 bases between. Germline V gene sequence: CDR1 DFQATT, CDR2 SNEGSKA (reference sequence). The CDR3 is 12 residues long. Constant-segment-primed 5'RACE gave TCR alpha and TCR beta cDNA libraries with sample barcodes and UMIs. One entry per CDR3 protein, called by TCRdb with MiXCR from the 5' RACE reads. The table has about 260,000 distinct CDR3 sequences, 8% to 9% seen once; the top ten hold about 20%. J is TRBJ1-6 and V is TRBV20-1; perhaps TRBD1 as D (5 bases). The sample consisted of PBMCs or a T cell subset sorted from them (not recorded which). The origin of this receptor is a man between 18 and 29 years old who had mild COVID-19 (a few samples of this study predate the infection). Cell type and time point are not known. In nucleotides, the CDR3 is TGCAGTGCTAGGGGGGATAATTCACCCCTCCACTTT. Translation: CSARGDNSPLHF.